The 18 T cell receptor beta chains below were found in one sample sequenced in a study of shared clonotypes between healthy human individuals. The method was immunoSEQ multiplex PCR; TCRdb's version includes in-frame clones alone and lacks a portion of them. The top ten clones hold 0.3% of a sample with hundreds of thousands of clones, 95% to 98% of them seen once. In the naive CD8 group, cells lacked CD45RO and were positively selected for CCR7, so terminally differentiated effector memory CD45RA+ cells were left out. The sequenced material came from naive CD8+ T cells sorted from blood. The source of these receptors is a young man in good health.

The chain couples TRBV7-8 to TRBJ2-7, with TRBD1 matching 7 bases. The V gene's germline CDR1 is SGHVS and CDR2 FQNEAQ. The CDR3 totals 14 residues. Losses at the gene ends were 4 bases for V and 2 bases for J; bases not matched to a gene: 5. The CDR3 sequence: CASSSGTATYEQYF. The CDR3 DNA reads as TGTGCCAGCAGCTCCGGGACAGCTACCTACGAGCAGTACTTC. Using reference TRBV7-8 and TRBJ2-7 for the parts outside the CDR3, the full variable domain is GAGVSQSPRYKVAKRGQDVALRCDPISGHVSLFWYQQALGQGPEFLTYFQNEAQLDKSGLPSDRFFAERPEGSVSTLKIQRTQQEDSAVYLCASSSGTATYEQYFGPGTRLTVT.

This sequence joins TRBV5-1 and TRBJ2-1, with D perhaps assigned TRBD1 or TRBD2 (5 bases each). Trimming took off 4 bases at V and 0 bases at J, with 11 bases between the two ends. From germline, CDR1 is SGHRS and CDR2 YFSETQ. The CDR3 totals 15 residues. The CDR3 spells CASSVAGSSYNEQFF. CDR3 nucleotides: TGCGCCAGCAGCGTGGCAGGGAGCTCCTACAATGAGCAGTTCTTC. Complete variable domain (other parts from reference TRBV5-1 and TRBJ2-1): KAGVTQTPRYLIKTRGQQVTLSCSPISGHRSVSWYQQTPGQGLQFLFEYFSETQRNKGNFPGRFSGRQFSNSRSEMNVSTLELGDSALYLCASSVAGSSYNEQFFGPGTRLTVL.

The chain couples TRBV2 to TRBJ2-1; unclear D gene. Germline V gives CDR1 SNHLY, CDR2 FYNNEI. V lost 2 bases to trimming and J lost 2 bases, with 10 bases between them. The CDR3 consists of 15 residues. The CDR3 here is CASSEFQRPYNEQFF. The CDR3 DNA reads TGTGCCAGCAGTGAATTTCAGCGCCCCTACAATGAGCAGTTCTTC.

As concerns this clone: This sample includes further DNA sequences coding for the same CDR3. The rearrangement uses TRBV20-1 and TRBJ2-1; D is unresolved. The CDR3 spans 10 residues. V was pared by 2 bases and J by 7 bases, with 3 bases between. The germline V gene encodes CDR1 DFQATT and CDR2 SNEGSKA (reference sequence). CDR3 in amino acids: CSARRNEQFF. The CDR3 nucleotides read TGCAGTGCTAGACGGAATGAGCAGTTCTTC.

The chain couples TRBV10-3 to TRBJ2-1, with D unclear. CDR1 and CDR2 (germline): ENHRY, SYGVKD. The V and J ends lost 8 bases and 0 bases respectively, with 11 bases between them. The CDR3 contains 14 residues. The CDR3 loop reads CAIGNGISYNEQFF. CDR3 sequence (DNA): TGTGCCATCGGGAACGGAATCTCCTACAATGAGCAGTTCTTC.

This clone was observed a single time. This rearrangement joins TRBV27 to TRBJ2-7; 9 nucleotides agree with TRBD2. V dropped 3 bases and J dropped 7; count of bases not matched to a gene: 4. This CDR3 contains 13 residues. Germline values: CDR1 MNHEY, CDR2 SMNVEV (reference sequence). In nucleotides, the CDR3 is TGTGCCAGCAGTTTTAGCGGGAGCAAAGAGCAGTACTTC. It translates to CASSFSGSKEQYF.

This chain joins TRBV5-1 and TRBJ2-7, with TRBD2 matching 8 bases. Looked up from germline, CDR1 is SGHRS and CDR2 is YFSETQ. The CDR3 length is 15 residues. V shed 1 base, J shed 4 bases, and the junction held 7 bases outside the gene matches. The CDR3 region is CASSLRAGVGYEQYF. CDR3 in DNA: TGCGCCAGCAGCTTGAGAGCGGGAGTGGGATACGAGCAGTACTTC.

J is TRBJ2-7 and V is TRBV5-6, with 10 bases fitting TRBD2. Trimming removed 4 bases from V and 4 bases from J; junction bases left unmatched: 8. Per the germline V gene, CDR1 is SGHDT and CDR2 is YYEEEE. The CDR3 length is 15 residues. In nucleotides, the CDR3 is TGTGCCAGCAGCCTGGGACTAGCGTCACTTTACGAGCAGTACTTC. It translates to CASSLGLASLYEQYF.

The chain combines TRBV9 with TRBJ2-2; 8 bases agree with TRBD1. The germline gives CDR1 SGDLS, CDR2 YYNGEE. The ends lost 1 base at V and 5 bases at J; junction bases unmatched: 10. The CDR3 runs to 17 residues. This CDR3 is CASSVSVGQGPTGELFF. Here the CDR3 DNA reads TGTGCCAGCAGCGTAAGTGTCGGACAGGGCCCAACCGGGGAGCTGTTTTTT.

A single count supports this clone. V is TRBV7-6 and J is TRBJ2-7; 13 bases align to TRBD2. The V segment lost 1 base and the J segment 2 bases; nucleotides outside the gene matches: 5. The CDR3 loop spans 17 amino acids. Germline CDR1 is SGHVS and CDR2 is FNYEAQ. The CDR3 loop is CASSLETGTSGTYEQYF. The CDR3 region has the DNA TGTGCCAGCAGCTTAGAAACCGGGACTAGCGGGACCTACGAGCAGTACTTC.

This chain joins TRBV11-2 and TRBJ2-7, with D unclear. The CDR3 is 15 amino acids. CDR1 is SGHAT, CDR2 FQNNGV, per germline. Trimming took off 9 bases at V and 2 bases at J, with 20 bases between the two ends. CDR3: CASSHLVGSPYEQYF. The CDR3, as DNA: TGTGCCAGTTCACATCTCGTCGGGTCCCCCTACGAGCAGTACTTC.

Regarding this clone: A much bigger clone sits one base away, suggesting this may be a read error. The chain employs TRBV11-2 and TRBJ2-1; D call uncertain. Trimming removed 5 bases from V and 7 bases from J, with 3 bases in between. The germline gives CDR1 SGHAT, CDR2 FQNNGV. The CDR3 runs 10 residues. The CDR3 here is CASSGNEQFF. The CDR3 region has the DNA TGTGCCAGCAGCGGGAATGAGCAGTTCTTC.

A word on this clone: Different DNA sequences within this sample yield the same CDR3. The chain joins TRBV9 to TRBJ2-7; D uncertain. Germline CDR1 is SGDLS and CDR2 is YYNGEE. V lost 0 bases and J 6 bases, leaving 7 bases between the germline ends. This CDR3 region has 12 residues. CDR3 amino acids: CASSVEGGEQYF. The CDR3 nucleotides read TGTGCCAGCAGCGTAGAGGGCGGCGAGCAGTACTTC. Drawing the rest from reference TRBV9 and TRBJ2-7, the complete variable domain is DSGVTQTPKHLITATGQRVTLRCSPRSGDLSVYWYQQSLDQGLQFLIQYYNGEERAKGNILERFSAQQFPDLHSELNLSSLELGDSALYFCASSVEGGEQYFGPGTRLTVT.

In regard to this clone: Different DNA sequences within this sample yield the same CDR3. The chain has TRBV27 and TRBJ2-1; D uncertain. Trimming pared 4 bases from V and 3 bases from J, leaving 4 bases between. The CDR3 contains 12 residues. CDR1 is MNHEY, CDR2 SMNVEV, per germline (reference sequence). The CDR3: CASSSGYNEQFF. CDR3 bases: TGTGCCAGCAGTTCGGGCTACAATGAGCAGTTCTTC.

The V and J genes are TRBV5-1 and TRBJ2-1; 8 bases are shared with TRBD1. Germline CDR1 reads SGHRS; CDR2 reads YFSETQ. The CDR3 runs 14 residues. The V segment lost 5 bases and the J segment 13 bases; nucleotides outside the gene matches: 14. CDR3 residues: CASRPFGTGLNQFF. CDR3 DNA sequence: TGCGCCAGCAGACCCTTTGGGACAGGATTAAACCAGTTCTTC.

The chain recombines TRBV7-9 with TRBJ2-1; TRBD1 might be the D (6 bases). The V gene lost 5 bases and the J gene lost 9 bases, with 20 bases spanning the gap. The CDR3 consists of 15 residues. Germline CDR1 reads SEHNR; CDR2 reads FQNEAQ (reference sequence). The DNA of the CDR3 is TGTGCCAGCAGCATAAGCAGGGGCGTATTGGGTGAGCAGTTCTTC. It specifies CASSISRGVLGEQFF.

The genes are TRBV4-1 and TRBJ2-2; D not certain. The V and J ends lost 1 base and 4 bases respectively, with 7 bases between them. Germline assignment: CDR1 MGHRA and CDR2 YSYEKL. The CDR3 spans 14 residues. The CDR3 is CASSQVVTTGELFF. The CDR3 DNA follows: TGCGCCAGCAGCCAAGTGGTCACCACCGGGGAGCTGTTTTTT.

V is TRBV7-8 and J is TRBJ2-1; no clear D gene. The CDR3 runs to 12 residues. In germline, CDR1 is SGHVS, CDR2 FQNEAQ. V was clipped by 4 bases and J by 9 bases, with 10 bases between them. CDR3 sequence: CASSWLSIEQFF. For the CDR3, the DNA is TGTGCCAGCAGCTGGCTATCCATTGAGCAGTTCTTC. Full variable domain (remainder filled in from reference TRBV7-8 and TRBJ2-1): GAGVSQSPRYKVAKRGQDVALRCDPISGHVSLFWYQQALGQGPEFLTYFQNEAQLDKSGLPSDRFFAERPEGSVSTLKIQRTQQEDSAVYLCASSWLSIEQFFGPGTRLTVL.